Shown below are 21 T cell receptor beta chains from a single sample sequenced in a study of CXCR3-negative and CXCR3-positive naive CD8 T cells. Their antigens are not known. Findings of the study overall: CXCR3-positive naive cells had TRB CDR3s that were more hydrophobic than CXCR3-negative naive cells had.

The authors prepared UMI-labeled TRB cDNA libraries by 5' RACE. TCRdb re-called the 5' RACE reads and shows each CDR3 protein once, DNA omitted. The sample data list 100,000 to 150,000 distinct CDR3 sequences. The specimen was naive CXCR3+ CD8+ T cells from blood. The subset is: CD45RO-CCR7+CD27+CD95- naive CD8+ T cells expressing CXCR3 (TNR3+). All receptors come from a human donor in good health. Some clones in this sample may be carry-over from other donors' samples.

The V call is TRBV29-1, the J call TRBJ2-7; TCRdb's assignment of TRBD1 cannot be checked, as there is no DNA. This CDR3 comprises 17 residues. Looked up from germline, CDR1 is SQVTM and CDR2 is ANQGSEA. The CDR3 loop reads CSGTGTGPGLGADEQYF.

J is TRBJ2-1 and V is TRBV18; without DNA, the TCRdb call of TRBD2 cannot be checked. The CDR3 contains 15 residues. Germline V gene sequence: CDR1 KGHSH, CDR2 LQKENI. CDR3 residues: CASSQSGTRYNEQFF. Full variable domain (outside the CDR3, taken from reference TRBV18 and TRBJ2-1): NAGVMQNPRHLVRRRGQEARLRCSPMKGHSHVYWYRQLPEEGLKFMVYLQKENIIDESGMPKERFSAEFPKEGPSILRIQQVVRGDSAAYFCASSQSGTRYNEQFFGPGTRLTVL.

V usage is TRBV28 and J usage is TRBJ2-7; the TRBD1 assignment by TCRdb is unverifiable without DNA. Germline CDR1 and CDR2: MDHEN and SYDVKM. The CDR3 spans 14 residues. The CDR3: CASSPRTWRYEQYF. Combining the CDR3 with reference TRBV28 and TRBJ2-7 gives the whole variable domain DVKVTQSSRYLVKRTGEKVFLECVQDMDHENMFWYRQDPGLGLRLIYFSYDVKMKEKGDIPEGYSVSREKKERFSLILESASTNQTSMYLCASSPRTWRYEQYFGPGTRLTVT.

The chain uses TRBV25-1 and TRBJ2-3. CDR3 length equals 15 residues. Germline lookup yields CDR1 MGHDK and CDR2 SYGVNS. This CDR3 reads CASSEGVTSTDTQYF.

The CDR3 region is CASSSPAYTTGTDYGYTF. V and J are TRBV25-1 and TRBJ1-2; the D gene TCRdb calls, TRBD1, cannot be checked with no DNA. The germline gives CDR1 MGHDK, CDR2 SYGVNS. This CDR3 has 18 amino acids.

The chain uses TRBV19 and TRBJ2-2; the D call of TRBD2 rests on TCRdb alone, since no DNA is present to check it. Germline V lookup: CDR1 LNHDA, CDR2 SQIVND (reference sequence). This CDR3 comprises 15 residues. The CDR3 reads CASSISGSVFGELFF.

The V and J genes are TRBV6-5 and TRBJ2-3; the TCRdb D gene call, TRBD1, has no DNA to confirm it. The CDR3 loop spans 14 amino acids. Germline assignment: CDR1 MNHEY and CDR2 SVGAGI. This CDR3 is CAKKPAGGGDTQYF.

This rearrangement joins TRBV29-1 to TRBJ2-7. The CDR3 spans 15 residues. CDR1 SQVTM and CDR2 ANQGSEA come from the germline V gene. CDR3 residues: CSVEEDGKSTYEQYF.

The CDR3 loop is CSATDRPNTGELFF. The genes are TRBV20-1 and TRBJ2-2; TCRdb calls TRBD1, which cannot be checked without DNA. This CDR3 is built from 14 residues. Germline V gene sequence: CDR1 DFQATT, CDR2 SNEGSKA (reference sequence).

This sequence joins TRBV4-2 and TRBJ2-7. The CDR3 runs to 16 residues. The V gene's germline CDR1 is LGHNA and CDR2 YNFKEQ. CDR3 sequence: CASSQDQGSVSYEQYF.

The rearrangement uses TRBV24-1 and TRBJ2-2; as DNA is missing, the TRBD1 call by TCRdb cannot be tested. This CDR3 contains 14 residues. CDR1 is KGHDR and CDR2 is SFDVKD in the germline V gene. The CDR3 sequence: CATRGQGASGELFF.

The genes are TRBV28 and TRBJ2-7; TCRdb calls TRBD2, which cannot be checked without DNA. Germline V lookup: CDR1 MDHEN, CDR2 SYDVKM. The CDR3 covers 14 residues. CDR3 sequence: CASTPGLGFYEQYF.

The J gene is TRBJ2-7, the V gene TRBV28; TCRdb picks TRBD1, but there is no DNA to check that call. The CDR3 runs to 13 residues. In germline, CDR1 is MDHEN, CDR2 SYDVKM. Here the CDR3 reads CASSFPGSYEQYF.

J is TRBJ2-7 and V is TRBV5-5. The V gene's germline CDR1 is SGHKS and CDR2 YYEKEE (reference sequence). CDR3 length: 12 amino acids. The CDR3 is CATQGTTYEQYF.

The chain carries TRBV24-1 and TRBJ1-5. Germline loops: CDR1 KGHDR, CDR2 SFDVKD. The CDR3 is 12 amino acids. CDR3 region: CATSDLNQPQHF.

This sequence joins TRBV29-1 and TRBJ2-7; no DNA is available, so the TRBD1 call from TCRdb remains unchecked. The CDR3 loop spans 14 amino acids. Germline V CDR1 and CDR2: SQVTM, ANQGSEA. CDR3 protein: CSVEPRGSNYEQYF.

The chain carries TRBV4-3 and TRBJ1-1. The CDR3 has 14 residues. CDR1 LGHNA and CDR2 YSLEER come from the germline V gene. The CDR3 region is CASSQDSGNTEAFF.

The chain carries TRBV29-1 and TRBJ2-1; checking the TCRdb D call of TRBD2 is not possible without DNA. CDR1 and CDR2 from the germline V gene are SQVTM and ANQGSEA. The CDR3 length is 14 residues. CDR3: CSAASYRSYNEQFF.

J is TRBJ2-4 and V is TRBV23-1. TRBV23-1 is an ORF for which the function is uncertain. The CDR3 is made up of 15 amino acids. CDR3: CASSRADVAKNIQYF.

This chain connects TRBV29-1 to TRBJ2-1; TCRdb gives TRBD1 as the D gene, but with no DNA this cannot be confirmed. Germline lookup yields CDR1 SQVTM and CDR2 ANQGSEA. The CDR3 is 14 amino acids. The CDR3 loop reads CSVRGGQGGSEQFF.

The CDR3 reads CASRLRRDGEQFF. The rearrangement joins TRBV6-5 to TRBJ2-1; with no DNA, the TCRdb D assignment of TRBD2 cannot be verified. The germline V gene encodes CDR1 MNHEY and CDR2 SVGAGI. The CDR3 runs to 13 residues.